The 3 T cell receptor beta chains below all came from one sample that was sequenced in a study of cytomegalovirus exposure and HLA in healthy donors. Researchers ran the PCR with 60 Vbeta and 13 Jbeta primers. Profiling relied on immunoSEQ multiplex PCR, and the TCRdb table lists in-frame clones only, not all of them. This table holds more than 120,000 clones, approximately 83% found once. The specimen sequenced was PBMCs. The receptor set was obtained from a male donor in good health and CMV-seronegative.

CDR3 sequence (DNA): TGTGCCAGCAGTGAATCTAGGTTCACAGATACGCAGTATTTT. Amino acid sequence: CASSESRFTDTQYF. V usage is TRBV6-1 and J usage is TRBJ2-3; D is undetermined. V was pared by 2 bases and J by 2 bases, with 8 bases between. The germline V gene encodes CDR1 MNHNS and CDR2 SASEGT. The CDR3 has 14 residues.

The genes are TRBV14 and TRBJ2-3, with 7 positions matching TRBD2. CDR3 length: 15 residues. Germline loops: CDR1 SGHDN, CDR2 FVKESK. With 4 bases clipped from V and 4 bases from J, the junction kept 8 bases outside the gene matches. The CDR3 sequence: CASSPLAGRADTQYF. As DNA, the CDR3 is TGTGCCAGCAGCCCTTTAGCGGGCCGGGCAGATACGCAGTATTTT.

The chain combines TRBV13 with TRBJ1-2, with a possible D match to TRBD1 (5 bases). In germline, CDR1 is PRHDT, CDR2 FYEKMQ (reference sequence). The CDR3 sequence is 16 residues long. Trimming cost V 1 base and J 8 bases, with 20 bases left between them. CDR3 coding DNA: TGTGCCAGCAGCTTAGATTTCGCAGGCAATGGGGGGGGCTACACCTTC. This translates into CASSLDFAGNGGGYTF.